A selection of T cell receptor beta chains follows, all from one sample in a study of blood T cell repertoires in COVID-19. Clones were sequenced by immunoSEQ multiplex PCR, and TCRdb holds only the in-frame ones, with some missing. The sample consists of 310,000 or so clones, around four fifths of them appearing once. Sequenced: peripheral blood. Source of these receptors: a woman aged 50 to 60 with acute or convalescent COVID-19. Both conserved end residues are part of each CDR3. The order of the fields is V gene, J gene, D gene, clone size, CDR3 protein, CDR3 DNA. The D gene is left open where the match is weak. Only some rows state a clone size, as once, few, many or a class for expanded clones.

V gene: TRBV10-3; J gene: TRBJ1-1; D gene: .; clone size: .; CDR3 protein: CAISDGGKNTEAFF; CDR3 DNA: TGTGCCATCAGTGACGGGGGAAAGAACACTGAAGCTTTCTTT
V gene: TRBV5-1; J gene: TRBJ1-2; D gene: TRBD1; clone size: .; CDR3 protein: CASSLGGTASGYTF; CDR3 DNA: TGCGCCAGCAGCTTGGGGGGGACAGCCTCCGGCTACACCTTC
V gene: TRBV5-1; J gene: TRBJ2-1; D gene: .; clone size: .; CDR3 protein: CASSLGGIADYNEQFF; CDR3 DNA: TGCGCCAGCAGCTTGGGAGGGATTGCCGACTACAATGAGCAGTTCTTC
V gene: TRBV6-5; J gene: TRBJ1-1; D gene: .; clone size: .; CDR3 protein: CASSQQRGIAFF; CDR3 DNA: TGTGCCAGCAGTCAACAACGGGGGATAGCTTTCTTT
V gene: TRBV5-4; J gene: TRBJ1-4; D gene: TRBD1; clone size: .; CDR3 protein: CASSLLGGGQGAANEKLFF; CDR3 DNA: TGTGCCAGCAGCTTGTTAGGAGGGGGACAGGGGGCGGCTAATGAAAAACTGTTTTTT
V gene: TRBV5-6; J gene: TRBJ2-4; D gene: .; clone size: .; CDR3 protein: CASSLVLEVKAKNIQYF; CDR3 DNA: TGTGCCAGCAGCTTGGTTCTGGAGGTGAAGGCCAAAAACATTCAGTACTTC
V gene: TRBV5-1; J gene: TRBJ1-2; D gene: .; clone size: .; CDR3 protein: CASSLEGLDGYTF; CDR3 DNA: TGCGCCAGCAGCTTAGAGGGTTTGGATGGCTACACCTTC
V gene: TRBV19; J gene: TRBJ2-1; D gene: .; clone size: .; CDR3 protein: CASSTRADRQQFF; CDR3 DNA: TGTGCCAGTAGCACCCGCGCCGACAGACAGCAGTTCTTC
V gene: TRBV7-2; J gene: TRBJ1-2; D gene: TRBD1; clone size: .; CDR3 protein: CASSLGRGIYGYTF; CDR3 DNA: TGTGCCAGCAGCTTAGGCAGGGGGATCTATGGCTACACCTTC
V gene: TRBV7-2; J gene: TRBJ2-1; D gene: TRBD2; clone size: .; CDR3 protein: CASSSIGLAAKYNEQFF; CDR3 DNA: TGTGCCAGCAGTTCTATAGGACTAGCGGCCAAGTACAATGAGCAGTTCTTC
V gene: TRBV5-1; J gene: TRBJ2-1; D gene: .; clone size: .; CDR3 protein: CASSSGGLSYNEQFF; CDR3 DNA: TGCGCCAGCAGCTCCGGGGGGCTCTCCTACAATGAGCAGTTCTTC
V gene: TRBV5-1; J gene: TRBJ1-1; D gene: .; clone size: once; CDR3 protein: CASSLLFGGARTEAFF; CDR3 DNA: TGCGCCAGCAGCTTGCTATTTGGGGGGGCGAGGACTGAAGCTTTCTTT
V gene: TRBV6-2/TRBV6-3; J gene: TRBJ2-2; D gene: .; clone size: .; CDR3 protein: CASSYEGAGTGELFF; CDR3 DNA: TGTGCCAGCAGTTATGAGGGAGCGGGCACCGGGGAGCTGTTTTTT
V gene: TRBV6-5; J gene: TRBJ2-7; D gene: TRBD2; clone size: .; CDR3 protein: CASSYGTSGAPYEQYF; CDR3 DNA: TGTGCCAGCAGTTACGGGACTAGCGGGGCCCCCTACGAGCAGTACTTC
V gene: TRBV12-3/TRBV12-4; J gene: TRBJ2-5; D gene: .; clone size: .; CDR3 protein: CASSLAEETQYF; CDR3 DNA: TGTGCCAGCAGTTTGGCCGAAGAGACCCAGTACTTC
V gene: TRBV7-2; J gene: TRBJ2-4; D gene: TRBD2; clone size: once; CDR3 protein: CASSLGAAGDIQYF; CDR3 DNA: TGTGCCAGCAGCTTAGGAGCAGCGGGAGACATTCAGTACTTC
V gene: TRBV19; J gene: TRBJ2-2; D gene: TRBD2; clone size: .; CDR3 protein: CASSIRTSSSGELFF; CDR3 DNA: TGTGCCAGTAGTATACGGACTAGCAGTTCCGGGGAGCTGTTTTTT
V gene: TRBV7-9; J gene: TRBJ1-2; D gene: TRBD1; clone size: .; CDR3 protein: CASSLRDRRMNYGYTF; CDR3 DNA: TGTGCCAGCAGCTTGCGGGACAGGCGCATGAACTATGGCTACACCTTC
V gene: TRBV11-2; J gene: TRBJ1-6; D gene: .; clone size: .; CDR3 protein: CASSSAGRGNSPLHF; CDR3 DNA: TGTGCCAGCAGCTCAGCCGGACGGGGTAATTCACCCCTCCACTTT
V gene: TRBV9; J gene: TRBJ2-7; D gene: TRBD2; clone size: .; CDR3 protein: CASSVAAGEGHGSYEQYF; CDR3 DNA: TGTGCCAGCAGCGTAGCGGCGGGAGAGGGTCATGGGTCCTACGAGCAGTACTTC
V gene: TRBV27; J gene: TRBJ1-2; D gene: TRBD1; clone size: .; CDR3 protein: CASSQSPGQGVYGYTF; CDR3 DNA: TGTGCCAGCAGTCAATCCCCCGGACAGGGGGTCTATGGCTACACCTTC
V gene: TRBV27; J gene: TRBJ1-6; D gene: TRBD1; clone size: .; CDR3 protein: CASSIQGASSPLHF; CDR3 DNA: TGTGCCAGCAGTATACAGGGGGCCAGTTCACCCCTCCACTTT
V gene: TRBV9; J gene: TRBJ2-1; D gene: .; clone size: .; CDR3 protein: CASSVEDWGRGTGNEQFF; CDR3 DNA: TGTGCCAGCAGCGTAGAGGACTGGGGCAGGGGAACAGGGAATGAGCAGTTCTTC
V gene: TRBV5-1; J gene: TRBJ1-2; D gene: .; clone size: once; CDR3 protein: CASSFDSYGYTF; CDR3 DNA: TGCGCCAGCAGCTTCGACAGCTATGGCTACACCTTC
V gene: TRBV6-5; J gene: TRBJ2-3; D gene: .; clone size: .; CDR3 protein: CASALRGRDTQYF; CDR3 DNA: TGTGCCAGCGCCTTAAGGGGAAGAGATACGCAGTATTTT
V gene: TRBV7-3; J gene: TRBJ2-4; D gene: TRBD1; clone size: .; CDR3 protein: CASSTQGERNIQYF; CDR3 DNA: TGTGCCAGCAGTACACAGGGGGAAAGAAACATTCAGTACTTC
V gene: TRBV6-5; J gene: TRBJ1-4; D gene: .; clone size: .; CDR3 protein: CASNGGRANEKLFF; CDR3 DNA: TGTGCCAGCAATGGAGGCAGAGCTAATGAAAAACTGTTTTTT
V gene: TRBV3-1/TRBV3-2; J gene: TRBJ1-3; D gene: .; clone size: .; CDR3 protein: CASSATVSGNTIYF; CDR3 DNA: TGTGCCAGCAGCGCGACAGTCTCTGGAAACACCATATATTTT
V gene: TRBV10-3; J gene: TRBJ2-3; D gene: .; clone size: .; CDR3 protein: CAISDWTRGVGVMGENTQYF; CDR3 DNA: TGTGCCATCAGTGACTGGACAAGGGGCGTTGGAGTGATGGGTGAAAATACGCAGTATTTT
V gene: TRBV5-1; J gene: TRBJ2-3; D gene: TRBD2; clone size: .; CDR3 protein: CASSTRLAGTSGSTDTQYF; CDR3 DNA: TGCGCCAGCAGCACCCGACTAGCGGGGACCTCGGGGAGCACAGATACGCAGTATTTT
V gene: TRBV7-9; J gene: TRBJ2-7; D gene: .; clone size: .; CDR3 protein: CASSSPVRLKQYF; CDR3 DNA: TGTGCCAGCAGTTCCCCGGTGCGCCTCAAGCAGTACTTC
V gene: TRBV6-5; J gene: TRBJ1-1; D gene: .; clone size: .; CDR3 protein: CASRRGLMNTEAFF; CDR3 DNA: TGTGCCAGCCGACGGGGACTGATGAACACTGAAGCTTTCTTT
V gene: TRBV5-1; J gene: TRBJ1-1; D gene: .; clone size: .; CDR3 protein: CASSLEGLNTEAFF; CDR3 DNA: TGCGCCAGCAGCTTAGAAGGACTTAACACTGAAGCTTTCTTT
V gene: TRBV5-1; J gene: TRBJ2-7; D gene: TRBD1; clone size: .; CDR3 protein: CASSTGTETGEQYF; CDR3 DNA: TGCGCCAGCAGCACCGGGACAGAAACAGGCGAGCAGTACTTC
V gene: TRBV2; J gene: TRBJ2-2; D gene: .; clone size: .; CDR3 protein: CASSARGNTGELFF; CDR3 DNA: TGTGCCAGCAGCGCCAGGGGGAACACCGGGGAGCTGTTTTTT
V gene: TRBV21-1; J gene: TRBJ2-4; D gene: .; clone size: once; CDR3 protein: CLRTSGGAGKNIQYF; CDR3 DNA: TGCCTGCGGACTAGCGGGGGGGCGGGCAAAAACATTCAGTACTTC
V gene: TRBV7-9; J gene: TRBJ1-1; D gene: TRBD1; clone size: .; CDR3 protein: CASSNRVDRDDTEAFF; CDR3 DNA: TGTGCCAGCAGCAATAGGGTGGACAGGGACGACACTGAAGCTTTCTTT
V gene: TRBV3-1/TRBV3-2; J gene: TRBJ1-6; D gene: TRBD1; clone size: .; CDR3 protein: CASSQGQGLNSPLHF; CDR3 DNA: TGTGCCAGCAGCCAAGGACAGGGTCTTAATTCACCCCTCCACTTT
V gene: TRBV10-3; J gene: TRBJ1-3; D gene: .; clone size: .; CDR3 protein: CAISENNGNTIYF; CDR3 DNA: TGTGCCATCAGTGAGAACAACGGAAACACCATATATTTT
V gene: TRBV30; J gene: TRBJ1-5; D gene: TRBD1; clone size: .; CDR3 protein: CAWSPGQKEPQHF; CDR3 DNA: TGTGCCTGGAGTCCGGGACAGAAAGAGCCCCAGCATTTT
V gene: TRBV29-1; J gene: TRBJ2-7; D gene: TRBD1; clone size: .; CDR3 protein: CSVDGQGSDEQYF; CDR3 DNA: TGCAGCGTGGACGGACAGGGAAGCGACGAGCAGTACTTC
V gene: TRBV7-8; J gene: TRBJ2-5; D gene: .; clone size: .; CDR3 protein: CASGPPLQETQYF; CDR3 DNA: TGTGCCAGCGGGCCGCCACTCCAAGAGACCCAGTACTTC
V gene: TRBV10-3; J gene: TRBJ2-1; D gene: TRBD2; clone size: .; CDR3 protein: CAISLAGMSYNEQFF; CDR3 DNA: TGTGCCATCAGTTTAGCGGGGATGTCCTACAATGAGCAGTTCTTC